The rows below give T cell receptor beta chains drawn from one sample of a study of blood T cell repertoires in COVID-19. The table came from immunoSEQ multiplex PCR; TCRdb's copy has only in-frame clones and leaves some out. This sample has about 170,000 clones, with around 93% found just once. Sequencing was done on a sample of peripheral blood. The origin of the receptors is a woman in her fifties or sixties with acute or convalescent COVID-19. CDR3s include the opening cysteine and the closing phenylalanine or tryptophan. The D gene is left open where the match is weak. A row's size may be missing; if present it is once, few, many or a size class.

size: -
length: 13
D: -
V: TRBV29-1
J: TRBJ2-7
CDR3: CSVQGGNSYEQYF
DNA: TGCAGCGTTCAGGGGGGAAACTCCTACGAGCAGTACTTC

size: -
length: 14
D: -
V: TRBV25-1
J: TRBJ1-1
CDR3: CASSVTRAGTEAFF
DNA: TGTGCCAGCAGTGTCACCAGGGCCGGCACTGAAGCTTTCTTT

size: -
length: 15
D: TRBD1
V: TRBV6-6
J: TRBJ1-6
CDR3: CASSQGQGVYSPLHF
DNA: TGTGCCAGCAGTCAAGGACAGGGAGTGTACTCACCCCTCCACTTT

size: -
length: 16
D: TRBD2
V: TRBV13
J: TRBJ2-7
CDR3: CASSPRTSGYTYEQYF
DNA: TGTGCCAGCAGCCCGCGGACTAGCGGTTATACCTACGAGCAGTACTTC

size: -
length: 16
D: -
V: TRBV25-1
J: TRBJ1-3
CDR3: CASSPDWGLSGNTIYF
DNA: TGTGCCAGCAGTCCTGACTGGGGGCTCTCTGGAAACACCATATATTTT

size: -
length: 13
D: -
V: TRBV18
J: TRBJ1-4
CDR3: CASSRDWGEKLFF
DNA: TGTGCCAGCTCCCGGGACTGGGGAGAAAAACTGTTTTTT

size: -
length: 14
D: TRBD1
V: TRBV2
J: TRBJ1-4
CDR3: CATDGGQGNEKLFF
DNA: TGTGCCACCGACGGAGGACAGGGAAATGAAAAACTGTTTTTT

size: -
length: 15
D: TRBD1
V: TRBV2
J: TRBJ1-5
CDR3: CASSEGWDRSVPQHF
DNA: TGTGCCAGCAGTGAAGGGTGGGACAGGTCGGTGCCCCAGCATTTT

size: -
length: 16
D: -
V: TRBV18
J: TRBJ1-3
CDR3: CASSPSGLNSGNTIYF
DNA: TGTGCCAGCTCACCAAGTGGCCTCAACTCTGGAAACACCATATATTTT

size: -
length: 15
D: -
V: TRBV7-2
J: TRBJ1-2
CDR3: CASSSPRWSPGGYTF
DNA: TGTGCCAGCAGCTCCCCAAGATGGAGCCCGGGTGGCTACACCTTC

size: -
length: 13
D: TRBD1
V: TRBV5-4
J: TRBJ1-1
CDR3: CASREQGAAEAFF
DNA: TGTGCCAGCAGAGAACAGGGGGCCGCTGAAGCTTTCTTT

size: -
length: 16
D: -
V: TRBV7-9
J: TRBJ1-1
CDR3: CASSSYVGQVGTEAFF
DNA: TGTGCCAGCAGCTCTTACGTGGGGCAGGTCGGCACTGAAGCTTTCTTT

size: -
length: 14
D: TRBD1
V: TRBV3-1/TRBV3-2
J: TRBJ1-5
CDR3: CASSDRDGNQPQHF
DNA: TGTGCCAGCAGTGACAGGGATGGCAATCAGCCCCAGCATTTT

size: -
length: 15
D: -
V: TRBV11-2
J: TRBJ1-1
CDR3: CASSLEGFRDTEAFF
DNA: TGTGCCAGCAGCTTGGAGGGCTTCAGGGACACTGAAGCTTTCTTT

size: -
length: 15
D: TRBD1
V: TRBV5-1
J: TRBJ1-4
CDR3: CASSLPGQGDEKLFF
DNA: TGCGCCAGCAGCTTACCGGGACAGGGGGATGAAAAACTGTTTTTT

size: -
length: 13
D: -
V: TRBV2
J: TRBJ1-1
CDR3: CASGTGPLTEAFF
DNA: TGTGCCAGCGGAACAGGACCCCTCACTGAAGCTTTCTTT

size: -
length: 13
D: TRBD1
V: TRBV3-1/TRBV3-2
J: TRBJ2-5
CDR3: CASSVGGRETQYF
DNA: TGTGCCAGCAGCGTAGGGGGCCGAGAGACCCAGTACTTC

size: -
length: 17
D: TRBD1
V: TRBV30
J: TRBJ2-2
CDR3: CAWTPGPGQIIAGELFF
DNA: TGTGCCTGGACCCCAGGGCCGGGACAGATCATCGCCGGGGAGCTGTTTTTT

size: -
length: 13
D: TRBD1
V: TRBV4-2
J: TRBJ1-1
CDR3: CASSRTGSTEAFF
DNA: TGTGCCAGCAGCCGGACAGGCTCCACTGAAGCTTTCTTT

size: -
length: 15
D: -
V: TRBV3-1/TRBV3-2
J: TRBJ1-1
CDR3: CASSQDPGRNTEAFF
DNA: TGTGCCAGCAGCCAAGACCCCGGGAGGAACACTGAAGCTTTCTTT

size: few
length: 15
D: -
V: TRBV3-1/TRBV3-2
J: TRBJ1-6
CDR3: CASSPRGGRGSPLHF
DNA: TGTGCCAGCAGCCCCCGCGGGGGCCGGGGTTCACCCCTCCACTTT

size: -
length: 14
D: TRBD1
V: TRBV7-2
J: TRBJ2-7
CDR3: CASSKDRGRHEQYF
DNA: TGTGCCAGCAGCAAGGACAGGGGAAGACACGAGCAGTACTTC

size: -
length: 15
D: -
V: TRBV28
J: TRBJ1-1
CDR3: CASIWSGGLGTEAFF
DNA: TGTGCCAGCATTTGGAGCGGGGGGTTGGGCACTGAAGCTTTCTTT

size: -
length: 18
D: TRBD1
V: TRBV5-6
J: TRBJ1-6
CDR3: CASSLYRGTLSYNSPLHF
DNA: TGTGCCAGCAGCTTGTACAGGGGGACTCTCTCCTATAATTCACCCCTCCACTTT

size: once
length: 13
D: -
V: TRBV13
J: TRBJ2-1
CDR3: CASSLERDNEQFF
DNA: TGTGCCAGCAGCTTAGAGCGGGACAATGAGCAGTTCTTC

size: -
length: 18
D: -
V: TRBV5-4
J: TRBJ1-1
CDR3: CASSAPPGKRYGNTEAFF
DNA: TGTGCCAGCAGCGCGCCCCCGGGGAAGAGGTACGGGAACACTGAAGCTTTCTTT

size: -
length: 14
D: -
V: TRBV5-8
J: TRBJ2-5
CDR3: CASSPRGLQETQYF
DNA: TGTGCCAGCAGCCCCCGAGGCCTCCAAGAGACCCAGTACTTC

size: -
length: 14
D: -
V: TRBV24-1
J: TRBJ1-1
CDR3: CATSEEGSNTEAFF
DNA: TGTGCCACCAGTGAGGAGGGGTCGAACACTGAAGCTTTCTTT

size: -
length: 13
D: -
V: TRBV28
J: TRBJ1-2
CDR3: CASTTMGDYGYTF
DNA: TGTGCCAGCACCACAATGGGAGACTATGGCTACACCTTC

size: -
length: 15
D: TRBD1
V: TRBV19
J: TRBJ1-1
CDR3: CASSDPGQTNTEAFF
DNA: TGTGCCAGTAGTGACCCGGGACAGACGAACACTGAAGCTTTCTTT

size: once
length: 13
D: TRBD2
V: TRBV6-6
J: TRBJ2-2
CDR3: CASKRENTGELFF
DNA: TGTGCCAGTAAGCGGGAGAACACCGGGGAGCTGTTTTTT

size: -
length: 14
D: -
V: TRBV9
J: TRBJ2-7
CDR3: CASSGRDNSYEQYF
DNA: TGTGCCAGCAGCGGCCGGGACAACTCCTACGAGCAGTACTTC

size: -
length: 15
D: -
V: TRBV6-2/TRBV6-3
J: TRBJ1-5
CDR3: CASSSRGHSNQPQHF
DNA: TGTGCCAGCAGTTCCAGGGGACATAGCAATCAGCCCCAGCATTTT

size: -
length: 18
D: -
V: TRBV6-1
J: TRBJ1-5
CDR3: CASSVTGGLRGSNQPQHF
DNA: TGTGCCAGCAGTGTGACGGGGGGGCTCCGGGGTAGCAATCAGCCCCAGCATTTT

size: -
length: 15
D: TRBD1
V: TRBV28
J: TRBJ2-3
CDR3: CASSLAGTGFTTQYF
DNA: TGTGCCAGCAGTTTAGCTGGGACAGGGTTTACTACGCAGTATTTT

size: once
length: 14
D: -
V: TRBV5-8
J: TRBJ2-7
CDR3: CASSTGIFAYEQYF
DNA: TGTGCCAGCAGCACAGGGATTTTCGCCTACGAGCAGTACTTC

size: -
length: 13
D: TRBD1
V: TRBV29-1
J: TRBJ1-4
CDR3: CSVAGTGAEKLFF
DNA: TGCAGCGTTGCGGGGACAGGTGCGGAAAAACTGTTTTTT

size: -
length: 17
D: TRBD2
V: TRBV30
J: TRBJ2-7
CDR3: CAWSAGTSGGGLDEQYF
DNA: TGTGCCTGGAGTGCCGGGACTAGCGGAGGGGGTTTGGACGAGCAGTACTTC

size: -
length: 13
D: -
V: TRBV4-1
J: TRBJ1-6
CDR3: CASSQGLNSPLHF
DNA: TGCGCCAGCAGCCAGGGACTTAATTCACCCCTCCACTTT

size: -
length: 15
D: -
V: TRBV15
J: TRBJ1-4
CDR3: CATTRGGATNEKLFF
DNA: TGTGCCACCACCCGAGGGGGGGCAACTAATGAAAAACTGTTTTTT

size: -
length: 15
D: -
V: TRBV27
J: TRBJ1-1
CDR3: CASSLNRALNTEAFF
DNA: TGTGCCAGCAGTTTAAACAGGGCCCTGAACACTGAAGCTTTCTTT

size: -
length: 15
D: -
V: TRBV9
J: TRBJ1-1
CDR3: CASSPLGSMNTEAFF
DNA: TGTGCCAGCAGCCCCTTGGGGAGCATGAACACTGAAGCTTTCTTT

size: -
length: 13
D: -
V: TRBV19
J: TRBJ1-2
CDR3: CASNPVGGNGYTF
DNA: TGTGCCAGTAACCCGGTTGGGGGGAACGGCTACACCTTC

size: -
length: 15
D: -
V: TRBV6-5
J: TRBJ1-3
CDR3: CASSSRTLSGNTIYF
DNA: TGTGCCAGCAGCTCCAGGACACTCTCTGGAAACACCATATATTTT

size: -
length: 15
D: TRBD2
V: TRBV15
J: TRBJ2-5
CDR3: CATRGPHGGDETQYF
DNA: TGTGCCACCAGGGGACCCCACGGGGGGGATGAGACCCAGTACTTC

size: -
length: 12
D: -
V: TRBV7-2
J: TRBJ2-3
CDR3: CASSQFTDTQYF
DNA: TGTGCCAGCAGCCAATTCACAGATACGCAGTATTTT

size: once
length: 14
D: -
V: TRBV2
J: TRBJ1-5
CDR3: CASSEAPTREPQHF
DNA: TGTGCCAGCAGTGAGGCCCCGACCCGGGAGCCCCAGCATTTT

size: -
length: 15
D: TRBD1
V: TRBV28
J: TRBJ2-7
CDR3: CASSPWTGGNYEQYF
DNA: TGTGCCAGCAGTCCATGGACAGGGGGCAATTACGAGCAGTACTTC

size: -
length: 15
D: -
V: TRBV9
J: TRBJ1-1
CDR3: CASSAMDRPNTEAFF
DNA: TGTGCCAGCAGCGCTATGGACAGACCGAACACTGAAGCTTTCTTT